This T cell receptor (beta chain) is drawn from a study of blood T cell repertoires in COVID-19. This CDR3 region has 14 residues. CDR1 is MNHEY and CDR2 is SVGAGI in the germline V gene. Trimming took 6 bases from V and 9 from J; bases not matched to a gene: 7. Authors' analysis steps: Cell counts per sample came from amplifying reference gene primers. Data came from immunoSEQ multiplex PCR; TCRdb stores just in-frame clones and leaves some out. That table is the source of V, J and clone size, and D and trimming were worked out from the DNA. The sample shows a few hundred thousand clones, about nine tenths of them seen only once.

The chain carries TRBV6-5 and TRBJ1-6, with 8 bases aligning to TRBD1. Material: peripheral blood. This receptor was identified in a woman aged 55 to 70 with COVID-19, enrolled during active disease. CDR3 region: CASRGTGFTSPLHF. CDR3 bases: TGTGCCAGCAGGGGGACAGGCTTTACTTCACCCCTCCACTTT.